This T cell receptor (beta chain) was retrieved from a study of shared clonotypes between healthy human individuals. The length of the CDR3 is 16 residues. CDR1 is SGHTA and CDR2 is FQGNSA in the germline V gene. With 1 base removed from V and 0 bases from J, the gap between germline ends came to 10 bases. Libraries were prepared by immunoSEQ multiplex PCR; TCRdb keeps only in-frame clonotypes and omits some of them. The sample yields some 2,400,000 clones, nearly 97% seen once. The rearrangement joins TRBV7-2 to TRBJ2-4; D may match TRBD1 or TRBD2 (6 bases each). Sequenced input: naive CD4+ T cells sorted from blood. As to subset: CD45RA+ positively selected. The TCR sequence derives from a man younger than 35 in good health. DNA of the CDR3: TGTGCCAGCAGCTTAGGGGGGGCTATAGCCAAAAACATTCAGTACTTC. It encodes CASSLGGAIAKNIQYF.